This TCR beta chain derives from a study of blood T cell repertoires in COVID-19. Study context: Researchers got acute and convalescent COVID-19 samples from the United States, Italy and Spain.

Germline lookup yields CDR1 LGHDT and CDR2 YNNKEL (reference sequence). V lost 3 bases and J 10 bases, leaving 13 bases between the germline ends. This CDR3 contains 14 residues. Only in-frame clones appear in the TCRdb table, and some are missing; sequencing was by immunoSEQ multiplex PCR. Of 250,000 or so clones listed, about 85% are singletons. The sample holds one count of this clone. Source material: peripheral blood. The chain employs TRBV3-1 (or the pseudogene TRBV3-2) and TRBJ1-6; D possibly corresponds to TRBD1 (6 bases). This receptor was identified in a woman between 55 and 75 years old with active or convalescent COVID-19. CDR3 region: CASSQGARRSPLHF. In nucleotides, the CDR3 is TGTGCCAGCAGCCAGGGGGCCCGAAGATCACCCCTCCACTTT.